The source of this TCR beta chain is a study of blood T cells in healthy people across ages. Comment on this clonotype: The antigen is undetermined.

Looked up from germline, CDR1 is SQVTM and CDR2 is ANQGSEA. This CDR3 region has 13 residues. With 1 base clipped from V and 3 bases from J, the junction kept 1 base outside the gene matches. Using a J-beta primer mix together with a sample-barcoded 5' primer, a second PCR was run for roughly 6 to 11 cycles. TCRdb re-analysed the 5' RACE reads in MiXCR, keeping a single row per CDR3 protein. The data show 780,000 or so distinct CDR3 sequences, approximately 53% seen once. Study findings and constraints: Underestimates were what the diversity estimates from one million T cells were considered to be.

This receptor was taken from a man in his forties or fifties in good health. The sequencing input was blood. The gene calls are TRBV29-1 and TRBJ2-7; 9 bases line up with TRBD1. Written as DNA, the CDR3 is TGCAGCGTTGAAGGGGACAGGGACTACGAGCAGTACTTC. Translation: CSVEGDRDYEQYF.